The sequence of this T cell receptor (beta chain) was determined in a study of response to subunit inactivated influenza vaccine. Study-wide results and caveats: With each seasonal influenza vaccination, the authors suggested, few new T cells are recruited.

TCRdb called the RT-PCR reads again in MiXCR, with one record for every CDR3 protein. This table has fewer than 250,000 distinct CDR3 sequences, about 15% appearing once. Remarks on this clonotype: Its cognate antigen is unknown.

Between the trimmed V and J ends, which lost 3 bases and 4 bases, there was a span of 13 bases. This CDR3 comprises 14 residues. Germline CDR1 is WSHSY and CDR2 is SAAADI. The chain is built from TRBV10-2 and TRBJ2-7, with D possibly being TRBD1 or TRBD2 (5 bases each). Source: CD8+ T cells sorted from PBMCs, taken around 5 days after vaccination. The source is a man in his fifties who received an inactivated influenza vaccine. The CDR3: CASSETLGDYEQYF. The CDR3 DNA reads as TGCGCCAGCAGTGAAACCCTGGGGGATTACGAGCAGTACTTC.